The TCR beta chain described here comes from a study of response to subunit inactivated influenza vaccine. Using its own MiXCR run on the RT-PCR reads, TCRdb lists one record per CDR3 protein. The sample yields hundreds of thousands of distinct CDR3 sequences, about 15% seen once. CDR1 is SGDLS, CDR2 YYNGEE, per germline. The CDR3 extends over 13 amino acids. Trimming pared 0 bases from V and 7 bases from J, leaving 9 bases between. Study-wide results and limits: The authors offered the suggestion that each seasonal influenza vaccination recruits few new T cells.

Worth noting for this clonotype: The target antigen is unknown.

This receptor was obtained from a man aged 50-75 years who received an inactivated influenza vaccine. Sequenced here: CD4+ T cells sorted from PBMCs, sampled less than 30 months after vaccination. This chain links TRBV9 with TRBJ2-3; D perhaps matches TRBD1 (5 bases). CDR3 residues: CASSVAGSYTQYF. The CDR3 nucleotides read TGTGCCAGCAGCGTAGCAGGGTCATATACGCAGTATTTT.